This entry features one T cell receptor beta chain sequence. Its antigen is currently unknown. This CDR3 spans 15 amino acids. Per germline, CDR1 MNHEY and CDR2 SVGAGI. V dropped 5 bases and J dropped 3 bases, with 16 bases sitting between them. The data were obtained in a study of Ad26.COV2.S vaccination and SARS-CoV-2 variants. Points from the study as a whole: Non-spike TCR breadth showed similarity between vaccine and placebo recipients.

Libraries were prepared by immunoSEQ multiplex PCR; TCRdb keeps only in-frame clonotypes and omits some of them. This repertoire shows a few hundred thousand clones, less than 95% found once; its top ten account for under 4.5%. Noted treatment: 15 to 20 received Ad26.COV2.S at low or high dose, single or two shots; five or six received placebo; per-sample allocation not given. Collection of the samples took place on day 63 after the first injection of vaccine or placebo. The chain is built from TRBV6-5 and TRBJ1-1, with D possibly TRBD1 on 6 matching bases. The specimen comprised peripheral blood, sampled in a trial of Ad26.COV2.S vaccine versus placebo. The sequence was collected from a person aged 18 to 59 who received the Ad26.COV2.S COVID-19 vaccine or a placebo. The CDR3 DNA follows: TGTGCCAGCAGTCGAGAAACCCGGACAGACACTGAAGCTTTCTTT. It encodes CASSRETRTDTEAFF.